The 16 T cell receptor beta chains given below trace back to one sample, sequenced in a study of a mutant IDH1 vaccine in newly diagnosed glioma. Repertoires were generated with immunoSEQ multiplex PCR, while TCRdb's copy carries only in-frame clones and drops some. The sample has roughly 54,000 clones; about 81% are singletons. Time point of the sample: week 5, during vaccination. With topical imiquimod, each dose of the vaccine consisted of 300 ug of mutant IDH1 20-mer peptide. Their recognized antigens are unknown. The specimen was PBMCs, collected from a glioma patient whose treatment included an IDH1 peptide vaccine. The receptors shown here come from a man younger than 45 with glioma.

The chain is built from TRBV11-2 and TRBJ1-4, with D unclear. Germline V gene data show CDR1 as SGHAT and CDR2 as FQNNGV. V lost 3 bases and J lost 3, with 5 bases in between. The CDR3 runs to 13 residues. The CDR3 sequence: CASSFLSNEKLFF. CDR3 coding DNA: TGTGCCAGCAGCTTCCTCTCTAATGAAAAACTGTTTTTT.

The rearrangement links TRBV5-1 to TRBJ1-3; no clear D. Germline-derived CDR1 and CDR2 are SGHRS and YFSETQ. The V and J ends lost 0 bases and 2 bases respectively, with 6 bases between them. CDR3 size: 14 residues. The CDR3 nucleotides are TGCGCCAGCAGCTTGGAAGGGACTGGAAACACCATATATTTT. It yields the protein CASSLEGTGNTIYF.

The gene calls are TRBV5-1 and TRBJ1-6, with D uncertain. The CDR3 loop spans 14 amino acids. The ends were cut back, 1 base at V and 7 bases at J, with 9 bases in the middle. CDR1 is SGHRS, CDR2 YFSETQ, per germline. The CDR3 DNA sequence: TGCGCCAGCAGCTTGACCCGGGTCAATTCACCCCTCCACTTT. As protein: CASSLTRVNSPLHF.

J is TRBJ1-1 and V is TRBV19; TRBD1 matches at 10 bases. The CDR3 extends over 13 amino acids. Germline CDR1 reads LNHDA; CDR2 reads SQIVND (reference sequence). The ends lost 5 bases at V and 8 bases at J; junction bases unmatched: 5. CDR3: CASSGQGGMEAFF. For the CDR3, the DNA is TGTGCCAGTAGTGGACAGGGGGGGATGGAAGCTTTCTTT.

This clone was recorded once. The genes are TRBV7-9 and TRBJ2-5, with D possibly matching TRBD2 (5 bases). Between the trimmed V and J ends, which lost 5 bases and 5 bases, there was a span of 18 bases. Germline CDR1 reads SEHNR; CDR2 reads FQNEAQ (reference sequence). The CDR3 has 15 residues. CDR3 protein: CASSPRETRQETQYF. For the CDR3, the DNA is TGTGCCAGCAGCCCACGGGAAACCCGGCAGGAGACCCAGTACTTC.

The chain has TRBV28 and TRBJ2-5; D is uncertain. Gene TRBJ2-7 matches the end of the DNA better, so the J call may be wrong. The CDR3 loop spans 12 amino acids. Germline loops: CDR1 MDHEN, CDR2 SYDVKM. This CDR3 is CASSTWQNEQYF. CDR3 nucleotide sequence: TGTGCCAGCAGTACATGGCAGAACGAGCAGTACTTC.

The chain couples TRBV10-3 to TRBJ2-7; 8 bases fit TRBD1. CDR1 is ENHRY and CDR2 is SYGVKD in the germline V gene. The V and J ends lost 3 bases and 2 bases, in that order; junction bases with no gene match: 6. The CDR3 totals 15 residues. CDR3 amino acids: CAISDPGQVAYEQYF. The CDR3 region has the DNA TGTGCCATCAGTGATCCGGGACAGGTAGCCTACGAGCAGTACTTC.

This chain connects TRBV28 to TRBJ2-7, with D uncertain. V shed 3 bases and J shed 0 bases, with 15 bases lying between them. Germline V lookup: CDR1 MDHEN, CDR2 SYDVKM. CDR3 length equals 16 residues. The CDR3 is CASSLSERISSYEQYF. The CDR3 bases are TGTGCCAGCAGTTTGAGTGAACGAATAAGCTCCTACGAGCAGTACTTC.

The rearrangement links TRBV7-6 to TRBJ2-7; TRBD2 is a possible D gene (6 bases). The CDR3 covers 15 residues. The germline CDR1 and CDR2 sequences are SGHVS and FNYEAQ. V dropped 1 base and J dropped 0 bases, with 10 bases sitting between them. CDR3 region: CASSLEAGSSYEQYF. DNA of the CDR3: TGTGCCAGCAGCTTAGAGGCGGGGAGCTCCTACGAGCAGTACTTC.

The rearrangement joins TRBV10-3 to TRBJ1-1; 7 bases are a match to TRBD1. The CDR3 loop spans 16 amino acids. With V trimmed by 10 bases and J by 1 base, 15 bases remained unmatched. Per germline, CDR1 ENHRY and CDR2 SYGVKD. The CDR3 loop reads CATAQQGTSGNTEAFF. DNA of the CDR3: TGTGCCACAGCGCAACAGGGGACCAGCGGGAACACTGAAGCTTTCTTT.

V usage is TRBV25-1 and J usage is TRBJ2-7, with TRBD1 matching over 9 bases. Per the germline V gene, CDR1 is MGHDK and CDR2 is SYGVNS. V lost 7 bases and J lost 3; bases outside the gene matches: 10. CDR3 length: 15 amino acids. CDR3 in DNA: TGTGCCAGCACCCCACCGGGACAGGGAGTCTACGAGCAGTACTTC. It encodes CASTPPGQGVYEQYF.

The DNA for the CDR3 is TGTGCCAGTAGGCGCACAGGGGTCTATGGCTACACCTTC. This gives the protein CASRRTGVYGYTF. This rearrangement joins TRBV19 to TRBJ1-2; 7 nucleotides agree with TRBD1. V dropped 6 bases and J dropped 4; count of bases not matched to a gene: 5. The germline V gene has CDR1 LNHDA and CDR2 SQIVND (reference sequence). This CDR3 spans 13 amino acids.

The chain employs TRBV2 and TRBJ1-6; D might be TRBD1 (5 bases). Germline V gene lookup returns CDR1 SNHLY and CDR2 FYNNEI. V dropped 11 bases and J dropped 7 bases, with 15 bases sitting between them. CDR3 length: 13 amino acids. The CDR3 nucleotides are TGTGCCGGGGCGGCAGTGGAGAATTCACCCCTCCACTTT. Protein product: CAGAAVENSPLHF.

J is TRBJ2-1 and V is TRBV9; 8 bases fit TRBD2. This CDR3 is built from 15 residues. V shed 3 bases, J shed 2 bases, and the junction held 4 bases outside the gene matches. The germline V gene has CDR1 SGDLS and CDR2 YYNGEE. CDR3 nucleotide sequence: TGTGCCAGCAGCGACGGGGGGGTCCCCTACAATGAGCAGTTCTTC. As protein: CASSDGGVPYNEQFF.

The chain uses TRBV12-5 and TRBJ1-4; the D gene is possibly TRBD1 (6 bases). Trimming pared 1 base from V and 4 bases from J, leaving 10 bases between. Looked up from germline, CDR1 is LGHNT and CDR2 is FRNRAP. The CDR3 contains 15 residues. This CDR3 is CASGLEQGRNEKLFF. The DNA for the CDR3 is TGTGCTAGTGGTTTGGAACAGGGCCGTAATGAAAAACTGTTTTTT.

V gene TRBV5-1 combines with J gene TRBJ1-1; 9 nucleotides line up with TRBD1. There are 17 residues in the CDR3. Germline loops: CDR1 SGHRS, CDR2 YFSETQ. V lost 4 bases and J lost 5; bases outside the gene matches: 15. This chain's CDR3 is CASSPQQGADLTTEAFF. In DNA, the CDR3 is TGCGCCAGCAGCCCTCAACAGGGGGCAGATTTAACTACTGAAGCTTTCTTT.